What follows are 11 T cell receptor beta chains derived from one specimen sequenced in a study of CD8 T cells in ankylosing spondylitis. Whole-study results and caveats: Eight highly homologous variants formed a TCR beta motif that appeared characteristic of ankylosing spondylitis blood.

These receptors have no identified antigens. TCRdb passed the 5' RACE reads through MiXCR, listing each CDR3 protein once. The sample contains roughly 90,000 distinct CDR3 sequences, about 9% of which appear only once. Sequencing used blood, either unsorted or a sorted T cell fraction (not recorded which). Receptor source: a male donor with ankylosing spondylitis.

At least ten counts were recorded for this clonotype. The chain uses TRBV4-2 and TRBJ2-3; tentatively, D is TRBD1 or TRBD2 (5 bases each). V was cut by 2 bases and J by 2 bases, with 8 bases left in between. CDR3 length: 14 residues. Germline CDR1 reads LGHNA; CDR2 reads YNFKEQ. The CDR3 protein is CASSQQGVTDTQYF. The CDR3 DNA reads TGTGCCAGCAGCCAACAGGGAGTCACAGATACGCAGTATTTT.

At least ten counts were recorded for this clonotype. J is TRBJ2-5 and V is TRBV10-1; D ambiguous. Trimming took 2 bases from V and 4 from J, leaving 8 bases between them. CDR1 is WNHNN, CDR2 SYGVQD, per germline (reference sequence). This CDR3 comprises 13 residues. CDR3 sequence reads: CASSEDSRETQYF. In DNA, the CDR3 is TGCGCCAGCAGTGAGGACTCTCGAGAGACCCAGTACTTC.

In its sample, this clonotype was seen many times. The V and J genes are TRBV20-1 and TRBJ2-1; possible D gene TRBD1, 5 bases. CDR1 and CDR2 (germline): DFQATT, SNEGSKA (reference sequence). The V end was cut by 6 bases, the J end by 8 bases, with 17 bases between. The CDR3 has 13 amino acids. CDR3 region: CSATWQGYDEQFF. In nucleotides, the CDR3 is TGCAGTGCCACTTGGCAGGGATACGATGAGCAGTTCTTC.

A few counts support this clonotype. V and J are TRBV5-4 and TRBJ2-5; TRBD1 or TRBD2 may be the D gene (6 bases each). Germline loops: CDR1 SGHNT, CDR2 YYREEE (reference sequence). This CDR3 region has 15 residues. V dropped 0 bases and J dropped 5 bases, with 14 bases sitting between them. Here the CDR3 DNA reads TGTGCCAGCAGCTTGGCAGAGGGGGGATTCGAGACCCAGTACTTC. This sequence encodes CASSLAEGGFETQYF.

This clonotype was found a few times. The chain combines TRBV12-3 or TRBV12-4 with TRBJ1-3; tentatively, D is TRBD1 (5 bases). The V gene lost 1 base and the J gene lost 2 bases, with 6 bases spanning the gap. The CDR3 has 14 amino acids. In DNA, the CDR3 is TGTGCCAGCAGTTTAGGGGGGGCTGGAAACACCATATATTTT. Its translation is CASSLGGAGNTIYF.

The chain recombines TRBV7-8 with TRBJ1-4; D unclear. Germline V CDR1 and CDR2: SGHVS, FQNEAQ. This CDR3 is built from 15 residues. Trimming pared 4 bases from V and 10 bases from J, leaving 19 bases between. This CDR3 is CASSSQPSLDGKLFF. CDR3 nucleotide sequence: TGTGCCAGCAGCTCTCAGCCCTCGCTAGATGGAAAACTGTTTTTT.

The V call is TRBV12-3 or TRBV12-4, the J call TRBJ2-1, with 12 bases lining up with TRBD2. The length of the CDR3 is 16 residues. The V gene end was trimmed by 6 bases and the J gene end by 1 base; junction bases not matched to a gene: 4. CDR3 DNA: TGTGCCAGCAGGAACCTAGCGGGGGGGTCCTACAATGAGCAGTTCTTC. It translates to CASRNLAGGSYNEQFF.

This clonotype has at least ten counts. In DNA form, the CDR3 reads TGTGCCAGCAGCTTAGGGACAGGGGGCACCGGGGAGCTGTTTTTT. This codes for CASSLGTGGTGELFF. V is TRBV13 and J is TRBJ2-2, with 9 nucleotides matching TRBD1. V lost 0 bases to trimming and J lost 4 bases; unmatched junction nucleotides: 0. Germline V CDR1 and CDR2: PRHDT, FYEKMQ (reference sequence). CDR3 length: 15 residues.

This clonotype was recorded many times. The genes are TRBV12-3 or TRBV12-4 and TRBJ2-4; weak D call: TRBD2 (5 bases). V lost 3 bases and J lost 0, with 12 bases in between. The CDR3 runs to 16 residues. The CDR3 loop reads CASSLTVLAAKNIQYF. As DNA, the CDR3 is TGTGCCAGCAGTTTGACGGTCCTAGCAGCCAAAAACATTCAGTACTTC.

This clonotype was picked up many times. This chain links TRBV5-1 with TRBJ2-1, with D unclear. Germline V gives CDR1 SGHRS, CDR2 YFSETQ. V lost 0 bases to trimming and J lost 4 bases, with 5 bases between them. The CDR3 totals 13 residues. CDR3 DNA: TGCGCCAGCAGCTTGGATAGTTACAATGAGCAGTTCTTC. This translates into CASSLDSYNEQFF.

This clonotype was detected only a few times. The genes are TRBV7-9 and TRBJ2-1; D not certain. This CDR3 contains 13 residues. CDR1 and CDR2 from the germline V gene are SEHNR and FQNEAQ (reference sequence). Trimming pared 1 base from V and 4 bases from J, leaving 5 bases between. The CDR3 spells CASSLGRYNEQFF. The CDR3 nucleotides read TGTGCCAGCAGCTTAGGGCGGTACAATGAGCAGTTCTTC.